These 9 T cell receptor beta chains came from one sample sequenced in a study of T-cell reconstitution after alpha-beta-depleted transplantation in children. As it was prepared, the TCRbeta library received unique molecular identifiers. TCRdb reanalysed the PCR reads using MiXCR and keeps one entry per CDR3 protein. The sample includes 200,000 to 250,000 distinct CDR3 sequences, 8.2% seen only once; the top ten take approximately 6.3%. This material consisted of PBMCs, mostly from graft donor cells, taken 180 days after TCRalphabeta/CD19-depleted stem cell transplant. The source of these receptors is a male patient younger than 18 who had a stem cell transplant for acute lymphoblastic leukemia, so the T cells may come from the graft donor.

This clonotype was counted many times. The J gene is TRBJ2-1, the V gene TRBV5-1; weak D call: TRBD1 (6 bases). CDR3 length equals 16 residues. Germline-derived CDR1 and CDR2 are SGHRS and YFSETQ. The ends were cut back, 4 bases at V and 0 bases at J, with 14 bases in the middle. The CDR3 bases are TGCGCCAGCAGCCCTGGGGGCAGTACCTCCTACAATGAGCAGTTCTTC. This gives the protein CASSPGGSTSYNEQFF.

About this clonotype itself: This may stem from a read error, because a much larger clone lies one nucleotide away. The V gene is TRBV10-2, the J gene TRBJ2-7; 9 bases align to TRBD1. After removal of 7 bases from V and 5 bases from J, the junction contained 3 bases not matched to a gene. The V gene's germline CDR1 is WSHSY and CDR2 SAAADI. CDR3 length: 12 residues. CDR3: CASIGTGNEQYF. The CDR3 bases are TGCGCCAGCATCGGGACAGGGAACGAGCAGTACTTC.

This clonotype was observed at least ten times. The chain combines TRBV5-1 with TRBJ2-5; D is undetermined. The CDR3 covers 17 residues. Trimming took off 2 bases at V and 0 bases at J, with 17 bases between the two ends. Germline lookup yields CDR1 SGHRS and CDR2 YFSETQ. The CDR3 reads CASSLGSALKYQETQYF. In nucleotides, the CDR3 is TGCGCCAGCAGCTTAGGGTCAGCTCTAAAGTACCAAGAGACCCAGTACTTC.

This clonotype was recorded many times. J is TRBJ2-7 and V is TRBV6-1, with 10 bases aligning to TRBD1. The germline V gene has CDR1 MNHNS and CDR2 SASEGT. J was trimmed by 7 bases and V by 10 bases; bases with no gene match: 10. This CDR3 has 13 amino acids. Here the CDR3 reads CATGQGLPGEQYF. The DNA for the CDR3 is TGTGCCACGGGACAGGGGCTACCGGGGGAGCAGTACTTC.

This clonotype was observed at least ten times. CDR3 sequence (DNA): TGTGCCAGCAGCCCTTGGGTGGCCGGGGCCAACGTCCTGACTTTC. Translated, it gives CASSPWVAGANVLTF. The rearrangement links TRBV3-1 to TRBJ2-6; D is undetermined. This CDR3 is 15 amino acids long. CDR1 LGHDT and CDR2 YNNKEL come from the germline V gene (reference sequence). Trimming removed 4 bases at V and 4 bases at J, with 11 bases between. Full variable domain (outside the CDR3, taken from reference TRBV3-1 and TRBJ2-6): DTAVSQTPKYLVTQMGNDKSIKCEQNLGHDTMYWYKQDSKKFLKIMFSYNNKELIINETVPNRFSPKSPDKAHLNLHINSLELGDSAVYFCASSPWVAGANVLTFGAGSRLTVL.

This clonotype was recorded at least ten times. The chain combines TRBV7-3 with TRBJ1-2; no reliable D call. Germline loops: CDR1 SGHTA, CDR2 FQGTGA. The CDR3 runs 11 residues. With 4 bases removed from V and 5 bases from J, the gap between germline ends came to 5 bases. The CDR3 DNA sequence: TGTGCCAGCAGCTCAGGATATGGCTACACCTTC. It encodes CASSSGYGYTF. The whole variable domain, filled in from reference TRBV7-3 and TRBJ1-2, reads GAGVSQTPSNKVTEKGKYVELRCDPISGHTALYWYRQSLGQGPEFLIYFQGTGAADDSGLPNDRFFAVRPEGSVSTLKIQRTERGDSAVYLCASSSGYGYTFGSGTRLTVV.

This clonotype was observed many times. This chain uses TRBV5-1 with TRBJ1-5, with D perhaps matching TRBD1 (6 bases). The V end was cut by 0 bases, the J end by 6 bases, with 10 bases between. The CDR3 contains 14 residues. Germline lookup yields CDR1 SGHRS and CDR2 YFSETQ. CDR3 coding DNA: TGCGCCAGCAGCTTGGGACAGGAGGGTCAGCCCCAGCATTTT. This sequence encodes CASSLGQEGQPQHF.

This clonotype occurred many times. The genes are TRBV3-1 and TRBJ2-2; 8 bases align to TRBD1. CDR3 length: 15 amino acids. CDR1 LGHDT and CDR2 YNNKEL come from the germline V gene (reference sequence). V gave up 4 bases and J gave up 8 bases; unmatched junction bases: 9. CDR3 nucleotide sequence: TGTGCCAGCAGCCGAACTCGGACAGGGAGTGGGGAGCTGTTTTTT. Translating it yields CASSRTRTGSGELFF.

The table lists this clonotype with many counts. This rearrangement joins TRBV20-1 to TRBJ1-4; no clear D gene. The CDR3 length is 13 residues. CDR1 and CDR2 from the germline V gene are DFQATT and SNEGSKA (reference sequence). V lost 5 bases and J 7 bases, leaving 14 bases between the germline ends. The chain's CDR3 is CSALSFGGEKLFF. CDR3 nucleotide sequence: TGCAGTGCTCTCTCTTTCGGAGGTGAAAAACTGTTTTTT.